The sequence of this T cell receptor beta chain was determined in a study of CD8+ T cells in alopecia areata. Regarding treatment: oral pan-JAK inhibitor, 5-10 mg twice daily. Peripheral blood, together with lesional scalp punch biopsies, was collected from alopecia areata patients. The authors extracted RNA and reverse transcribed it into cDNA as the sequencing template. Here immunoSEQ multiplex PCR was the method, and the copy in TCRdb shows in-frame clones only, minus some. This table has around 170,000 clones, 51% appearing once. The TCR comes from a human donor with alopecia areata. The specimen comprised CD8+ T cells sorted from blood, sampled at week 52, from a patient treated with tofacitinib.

The CDR3 DNA sequence: TGTGCCAGCACCTTTAGGGCCGCTCTTGAGACCCAGTACTTC. This sequence encodes CASTFRAALETQYF. The rearrangement joins TRBV13 to TRBJ2-5, with D unclear. The V gene lost 7 bases and the J gene lost 5 bases, with 17 bases spanning the gap. The germline CDR1 and CDR2 sequences are PRHDT and FYEKMQ (reference sequence). The CDR3 length is 14 residues.